These 3 T cell receptor beta chains were all obtained from the same sample, sequenced in a study of radiotherapy plus CTLA-4 blockade in lung cancer. Method: immunoSEQ multiplex PCR; TCRdb's copy keeps in-frame clones and lacks some. This table has tens of thousands of clones, roughly 78% appearing once. The starting material was peripheral blood, obtained from a patient treated with radiotherapy plus ipilimumab. The origin of the receptors is a human donor with non-small cell lung cancer who had a complete response to radiotherapy plus ipilimumab.

V usage is TRBV5-1 and J usage is TRBJ2-3; D not certain. The V end lost 0 bases, the J end lost 5 bases, and 13 bases lay between the germline ends. This CDR3 is 15 amino acids long. Per germline, CDR1 SGHRS and CDR2 YFSETQ. The CDR3 here is CASSLAKGSGDTQYF. CDR3 sequence (DNA): TGCGCCAGCAGCTTGGCCAAAGGTTCTGGAGATACGCAGTATTTT.

This clone has just a few counts. This sequence joins TRBV19 and TRBJ2-7, with TRBD1 matching 7 bases. The germline V gene encodes CDR1 LNHDA and CDR2 SQIVND (reference sequence). J lost 2 bases, V lost 3 bases, and 7 bases had no gene match. There are 15 residues in the CDR3. CDR3 loop: CASSIQVDRTYEQYF. The DNA for the CDR3 is TGTGCCAGTAGTATTCAGGTGGACAGGACCTACGAGCAGTACTTC. The full variable domain, completed using reference TRBV19 and TRBJ2-7, is DGGITQSPKYLFRKEGQNVTLSCEQNLNHDAMYWYRQDPGQGLRLIYYSQIVNDFQKGDIAEGYSVSREKKESFPLTVTSAQKNPTAFYLCASSIQVDRTYEQYFGPGTRLTVT.

This chain links TRBV19 with TRBJ1-1, with TRBD1 matching 9 bases. Germline V gene data show CDR1 as LNHDA and CDR2 as SQIVND (reference sequence). The CDR3 sequence is 15 residues long. The ends lost 4 bases at V and 2 bases at J; junction bases unmatched: 5. This CDR3 reads CASSTSTGGNTEAFF. In DNA, the CDR3 is TGTGCCAGTAGTACCTCGACAGGGGGAAACACTGAAGCTTTCTTT.